Following are 8 T cell receptor beta chains from one sample sequenced in a study of STAT5B mutations in CD4+ large granular lymphocyte leukemia (dated by TCRdb to between 2021 and 2022). The protocol used for the library was the immunoSEQ multiplex PCR assay. Imported from immuneACCESS, the table was reduced by TCRdb to in-frame sequences with V and J called. These copies leave out some clones; in studies compared against another copy, an unresolved V gene accounts for under half, and the cause of the remainder is not known. This sample lists tens of thousands of clones; roughly 72% were detected once. The ten largest account for more than 1.5% of the sample. The sample was CD4+ T cells from blood buffy coats. The receptor source for this set is a human donor in good health.

J is TRBJ2-3 and V is TRBV18, with D possibly matching TRBD1 (5 bases). Germline V gene sequence: CDR1 KGHSH, CDR2 LQKENI. The ends were cut back, 3 bases at V and 6 bases at J, with 13 bases in the middle. The CDR3 consists of 14 residues. The CDR3 spells CASSPLGDLDTQYF. The CDR3 nucleotides read TGTGCCAGCTCACCGTTAGGGGATCTCGATACGCAGTATTTT.

The chain has TRBV27 and TRBJ2-3, with TRBD2 matching over 14 bases. The CDR3 length is 16 residues. CDR1 is MNHEY and CDR2 is SMNVEV in the germline V gene (reference sequence). Germline trimming cut 5 bases from V and 6 bases from J; bases unmatched to any gene: 7. CDR3 in DNA: TGTGCCAGCAGTCCACGACTAGCGGGGGGGCCTGATACGCAGTATTTT. It codes for CASSPRLAGGPDTQYF.

This rearrangement joins TRBV19 to TRBJ2-2; the match to TRBD1 covers 10 bases. Trimming cost V 6 bases and J 5 bases; bases outside gene matches: 9. Germline V gene sequence: CDR1 LNHDA, CDR2 SQIVND (reference sequence). CDR3 length: 16 residues. As DNA, the CDR3 is TGTGCCAGTAGGACGGGACAGGGGTTAAGGACCGGGGAGCTGTTTTTT. Translated: CASRTGQGLRTGELFF.

The chain links TRBV7-3 to TRBJ1-1; TRBD1 is a possible D gene (6 bases). Per germline, CDR1 SGHTA and CDR2 FQGTGA. Between the trimmed V and J ends, which lost 5 bases and 5 bases, there was a span of 15 bases. The CDR3 runs to 14 residues. CDR3 bases: TGTGCCAGCAGCCCCAGTGGGGGGCGGACTGAAGCTTTCTTT. Its translation: CASSPSGGRTEAFF.

The table lists this clone with a few counts. The gene calls are TRBV2 and TRBJ1-6; TRBD1 aligns across 7 bases. This CDR3 spans 15 amino acids. Germline V gene lookup returns CDR1 SNHLY and CDR2 FYNNEI. J lost 0 bases, V lost 8 bases, and 4 bases had no gene match. CDR3 region: CASCRDSSYNSPLHF. DNA of the CDR3: TGTGCCAGCTGCCGGGACAGCTCCTATAATTCACCCCTCCACTTT.

The chain joins TRBV28 to TRBJ1-6, with D possibly matching TRBD1 (5 bases). V was pared by 1 base and J by 10 bases, with 11 bases between. The CDR3 length is 14 residues. Germline V gene lookup returns CDR1 MDHEN and CDR2 SYDVKM. The CDR3 nucleotides are TGTGCCAGCAGTTTATCAGGGCTGCGATCACCCCTCCACTTT. It translates to CASSLSGLRSPLHF. The entire variable domain, with the rest obtained from reference TRBV28 and TRBJ1-6, is as follows: DVKVTQSSRYLVKRTGEKVFLECVQDMDHENMFWYRQDPGLGLRLIYFSYDVKMKEKGDIPEGYSVSREKKERFSLILESASTNQTSMYLCASSLSGLRSPLHFGNGTRLTVT.

The V gene is TRBV19, the J gene TRBJ1-6; D may be TRBD1 (5 bases). The CDR3 is 14 residues long. The V gene lost 4 bases and the J gene lost 5 bases, with 9 bases spanning the gap. Germline-derived CDR1 and CDR2 are LNHDA and SQIVND (reference sequence). In DNA, the CDR3 is TGTGCCAGTAGTACCACAGGACATAATTCACCCCTCCACTTT. It is translated as CASSTTGHNSPLHF.

The rearrangement links TRBV2 to TRBJ1-2; D perhaps matches TRBD1 (6 bases). V was clipped by 8 bases and J by 4 bases, with 11 bases between them. CDR1 and CDR2 from the germline V gene are SNHLY and FYNNEI. CDR3 size: 12 residues. In DNA form, the CDR3 reads TGTGCCAGCCGGGGGCGCGGCTATGGCTACACCTTC. Protein: CASRGRGYGYTF.